This T cell receptor (beta chain) was captured in a study of hypomethylating agent response in myelodysplastic syndrome. V shed 0 bases and J shed 4 bases, with 3 bases lying between them. The CDR3 is made up of 12 amino acids. The germline V gene encodes CDR1 SGHAT and CDR2 FQNNGV. Turning to this clone: Its antigen is still unknown. The same CDR3 arises from other DNA sequences in this sample as well.

Assay used: immunoSEQ multiplex PCR; TCRdb lists only in-frame clones, some missing. The sample lists 5,000 or so clones, less than 90% occurring once. Study-wide results and limits: Novel MDS antigen recognition by shared GLIPH2 clusters is possible but unvalidated. Responders gained more novel clonotypes; non-responders had more contracted clonotypes after treatment.

The sequence was obtained from a human donor with myelodysplastic syndrome. The specimen comprised bone marrow, sampled before or after starting hypomethylating agent treatment for myelodysplastic syndrome (not recorded which). The chain links TRBV11-2 to TRBJ1-2; D is undetermined. Written as DNA, the CDR3 is TGTGCCAGCAGCTTAGAAAGCTATGGCTACACCTTC. It specifies CASSLESYGYTF. The full variable domain, its missing parts supplied by reference TRBV11-2 and TRBJ1-2, is EAGVAQSPRYKIIEKRQSVAFWCNPISGHATLYWYQQILGQGPKLLIQFQNNGVVDDSQLPKDRFSAERLKGVDSTLKIQPAKLEDSAVYLCASSLESYGYTFGSGTRLTVV.